The clone carrying this TCR beta chain is a singleton in its sample. Its antigen is not known. This sample is part of a study of shared clonotypes between healthy human individuals. Study information: A couple of women and a few men aged 18 to 49 served as donors. Study-wide results and limits: Rarefaction indicated that sorted-subset sequencing remained incomplete although depth was large. Sampling covered nothing but blood. Tissue TCR repertoires likely differ from those found in blood.

The protocol was immunoSEQ multiplex PCR, while the TCRdb copy is restricted to in-frame clones and leaves out a portion. The sample records over a million clones, roughly 97% being singletons. The sequencing sample was made of naive CD4+ T cells sorted from blood. The subset here: CD45RA+ positively selected. This TCR came from a man aged 25 to 40 in good health.

CDR3 loop: CASSLIRQGETQYF. Here the CDR3 DNA reads TGCGCCAGCAGCTTAATTCGCCAGGGGGAGACCCAGTACTTC. V is TRBV5-1 and J is TRBJ2-5, with D possibly TRBD1 on 6 matching bases. CDR3 size: 14 residues. Germline CDR1 and CDR2: SGHRS and YFSETQ. Trimming pared 2 bases from V and 5 bases from J, leaving 13 bases between.